Listed below are T cell receptor beta chains from one sample, sequenced in a study of CD8 T cells in ankylosing spondylitis. One entry per CDR3 protein results from TCRdb running MiXCR on the 5' RACE reads. The sample records approximately 350,000 distinct CDR3 sequences, roughly 14% being singletons. Sequencing input: blood, either unsorted or a sorted T cell fraction (not recorded which). Source of these receptors: a male donor with ankylosing spondylitis or in good health (not recorded which). Each CDR3 is given with its conserved first and last residue. A D gene is named only where the DNA matches it firmly. Clone size is given for some rows only: seen once, a few or many times, or a class if the clone is expanded.

D gene: TRBD2
V gene: TRBV29-1
J gene: TRBJ2-1
clone size: few
CDR3 DNA: TGCAGCGTCACTATCGTATGGGGCCAGGGAGGGCGCAATGAGCAGTTCTTC
CDR3 protein: CSVTIVWGQGGRNEQFF

D gene: NA
V gene: TRBV27
J gene: TRBJ2-2
clone size: NA
CDR3 DNA: TGTGCCAGCGGCAGGACCACCGGGGAGCTGTTTTTT
CDR3 protein: CASGRTTGELFF

D gene: NA
V gene: TRBV12-3/TRBV12-4
J gene: TRBJ2-1
clone size: NA
CDR3 DNA: TGTGCCAGCAGTTCGGTCGAGGGGCCCTACAATGAGCAGTTCTTC
CDR3 protein: CASSSVEGPYNEQFF

D gene: NA
V gene: TRBV5-1
J gene: TRBJ2-7
clone size: NA
CDR3 DNA: TGCGCCAGCAGCTTTTATTCCCCCAGGAACTCCTACGAGCAGTACTTC
CDR3 protein: CASSFYSPRNSYEQYF

D gene: NA
V gene: TRBV7-8
J gene: TRBJ2-1
clone size: many
CDR3 DNA: TGTGCCAGCAACCCATCCCCGGGGACCGAGAACTACAATGAGCAGTTCTTC
CDR3 protein: CASNPSPGTENYNEQFF

D gene: NA
V gene: TRBV5-1
J gene: TRBJ1-6
clone size: NA
CDR3 DNA: TGCGCCAGCAGCGGGGGGGCTGAAGGTTCACCCCTCCACTTT
CDR3 protein: CASSGGAEGSPLHF

D gene: NA
V gene: TRBV24-1
J gene: TRBJ2-1
clone size: few
CDR3 DNA: TGTGCCACCAGTGATTCGGCCAGGAGTGGCAATGAGCAGTTCTTC
CDR3 protein: CATSDSARSGNEQFF

D gene: NA
V gene: TRBV29-1
J gene: TRBJ2-7
clone size: many
CDR3 DNA: TGCAGCGTTGTGGCAGTATCATTCGGTGAGCAGTACTTC
CDR3 protein: CSVVAVSFGEQYF

D gene: NA
V gene: TRBV5-1
J gene: TRBJ2-1
clone size: many
CDR3 DNA: TGCGCCAGCAGCTTGGCTTTGGCGGCGGGTTACAATGAGCAGTTCTTC
CDR3 protein: CASSLALAAGYNEQFF

D gene: TRBD1
V gene: TRBV29-1
J gene: TRBJ2-5
clone size: many
CDR3 DNA: TGCAGCGTCCACAACAGGGGACAAGAGACCCAGTACTTC
CDR3 protein: CSVHNRGQETQYF

D gene: TRBD1
V gene: TRBV14
J gene: TRBJ2-2
clone size: many
CDR3 DNA: TGTGCCAGCAGCCCCCACTCAGGGGGCGTCACCGGGGAGCTGTTTTTT
CDR3 protein: CASSPHSGGVTGELFF

D gene: NA
V gene: TRBV2
J gene: TRBJ2-1
clone size: NA
CDR3 DNA: TGTGCCAGCAGCCCCACTAGTAAGCAGTTCTTC
CDR3 protein: CASSPTSKQFF

D gene: NA
V gene: TRBV11-2
J gene: TRBJ2-2
clone size: once
CDR3 DNA: TGTGCCAGCAGCTTTTTGGGAGTTAGCTTCGGGGAGCTGTTTTTT
CDR3 protein: CASSFLGVSFGELFF

D gene: TRBD1
V gene: TRBV12-3/TRBV12-4
J gene: TRBJ2-1
clone size: NA
CDR3 DNA: TGTGCCAGCAGTTTAGCGGGACAGGGGGTGGCCTACAATGAGCAGTTCTTC
CDR3 protein: CASSLAGQGVAYNEQFF

D gene: TRBD1
V gene: TRBV18
J gene: TRBJ1-6
clone size: few
CDR3 DNA: TGTGCCAGCCAAGTGCGGGACAGCGATTCACCCCTCCACTTT
CDR3 protein: CASQVRDSDSPLHF

D gene: NA
V gene: TRBV20-1
J gene: TRBJ2-5
clone size: NA
CDR3 DNA: TGCAGTCTCCGGGAGCCCCGGCCTCCAGAGACCCAGTACTTC
CDR3 protein: CSLREPRPPETQYF

D gene: NA
V gene: TRBV30
J gene: TRBJ2-6
clone size: NA
CDR3 DNA: TGTGCCTGGAGGGGGGGTTCGGGGGCCAACGTCCTGACTTTC
CDR3 protein: CAWRGGSGANVLTF

D gene: NA
V gene: TRBV3-1
J gene: TRBJ2-7
clone size: NA
CDR3 DNA: TGTGCCAGCAGCCAAGATCGGCGGGACCCCTGGGAGCAGTACTTC
CDR3 protein: CASSQDRRDPWEQYF

D gene: NA
V gene: TRBV20-1
J gene: TRBJ2-4
clone size: few
CDR3 DNA: TGCAGTGCTAGAGGCCTAGCCAAAAACATTCAGTACTTC
CDR3 protein: CSARGLAKNIQYF

D gene: TRBD1
V gene: TRBV7-9
J gene: TRBJ2-1
clone size: few
CDR3 DNA: TGTGCCAGCAGTCTAACAGGGGCAGAGAATGAGCAGTTCTTC
CDR3 protein: CASSLTGAENEQFF

D gene: NA
V gene: TRBV20-1
J gene: TRBJ2-3
clone size: few
CDR3 DNA: TGCAGTGCTAGACCAGGGGCCGAAGATACGCAGTATTTT
CDR3 protein: CSARPGAEDTQYF

D gene: NA
V gene: TRBV20-1
J gene: TRBJ2-4
clone size: NA
CDR3 DNA: TGCAGTGCTATTAGGACTTCCAAAAACATTCAGTACTTC
CDR3 protein: CSAIRTSKNIQYF

D gene: TRBD1
V gene: TRBV27
J gene: TRBJ1-6
clone size: NA
CDR3 DNA: TGTGCCAGCAGCCCAACAGGGGGCACTTCACCCCTCCACTTT
CDR3 protein: CASSPTGGTSPLHF

D gene: NA
V gene: TRBV5-1
J gene: TRBJ1-5
clone size: NA
CDR3 DNA: TGCGCCAGCAGCTTGGAGTATGGGGCTCAGCCCCAGCATTTT
CDR3 protein: CASSLEYGAQPQHF

D gene: NA
V gene: TRBV5-1
J gene: TRBJ2-4
clone size: many
CDR3 DNA: TGCGCCAGCGGCGAGGGAGTAGCCAAAAACATTCAGTACTTC
CDR3 protein: CASGEGVAKNIQYF